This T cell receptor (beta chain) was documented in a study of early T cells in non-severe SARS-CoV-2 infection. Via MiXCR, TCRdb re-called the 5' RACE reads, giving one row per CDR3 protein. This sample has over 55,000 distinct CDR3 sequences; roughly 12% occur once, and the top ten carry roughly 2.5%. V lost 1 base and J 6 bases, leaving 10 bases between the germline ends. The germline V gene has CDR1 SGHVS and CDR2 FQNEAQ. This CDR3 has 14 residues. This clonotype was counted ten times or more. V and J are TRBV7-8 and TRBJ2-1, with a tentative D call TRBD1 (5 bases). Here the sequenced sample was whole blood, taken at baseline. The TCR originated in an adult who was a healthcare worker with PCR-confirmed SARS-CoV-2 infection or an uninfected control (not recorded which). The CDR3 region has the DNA TGTGCCAGCAGCTTAGTAGGACAACCCAATGAGCAGTTCTTC. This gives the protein CASSLVGQPNEQFF.